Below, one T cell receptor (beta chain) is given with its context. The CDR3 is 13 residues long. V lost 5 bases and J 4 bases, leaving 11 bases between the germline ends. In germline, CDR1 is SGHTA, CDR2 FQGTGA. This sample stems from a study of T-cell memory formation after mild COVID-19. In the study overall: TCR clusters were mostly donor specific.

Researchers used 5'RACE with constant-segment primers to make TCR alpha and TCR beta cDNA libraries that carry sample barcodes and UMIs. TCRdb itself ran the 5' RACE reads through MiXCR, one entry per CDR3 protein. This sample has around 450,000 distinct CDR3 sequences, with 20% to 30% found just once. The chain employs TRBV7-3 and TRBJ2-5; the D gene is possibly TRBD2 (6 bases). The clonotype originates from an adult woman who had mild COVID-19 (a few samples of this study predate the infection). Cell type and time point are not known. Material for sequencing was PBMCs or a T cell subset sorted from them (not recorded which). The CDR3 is CASSPAGTETQYF. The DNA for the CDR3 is TGTGCCAGCAGCCCCGCGGGGACAGAGACCCAGTACTTC.